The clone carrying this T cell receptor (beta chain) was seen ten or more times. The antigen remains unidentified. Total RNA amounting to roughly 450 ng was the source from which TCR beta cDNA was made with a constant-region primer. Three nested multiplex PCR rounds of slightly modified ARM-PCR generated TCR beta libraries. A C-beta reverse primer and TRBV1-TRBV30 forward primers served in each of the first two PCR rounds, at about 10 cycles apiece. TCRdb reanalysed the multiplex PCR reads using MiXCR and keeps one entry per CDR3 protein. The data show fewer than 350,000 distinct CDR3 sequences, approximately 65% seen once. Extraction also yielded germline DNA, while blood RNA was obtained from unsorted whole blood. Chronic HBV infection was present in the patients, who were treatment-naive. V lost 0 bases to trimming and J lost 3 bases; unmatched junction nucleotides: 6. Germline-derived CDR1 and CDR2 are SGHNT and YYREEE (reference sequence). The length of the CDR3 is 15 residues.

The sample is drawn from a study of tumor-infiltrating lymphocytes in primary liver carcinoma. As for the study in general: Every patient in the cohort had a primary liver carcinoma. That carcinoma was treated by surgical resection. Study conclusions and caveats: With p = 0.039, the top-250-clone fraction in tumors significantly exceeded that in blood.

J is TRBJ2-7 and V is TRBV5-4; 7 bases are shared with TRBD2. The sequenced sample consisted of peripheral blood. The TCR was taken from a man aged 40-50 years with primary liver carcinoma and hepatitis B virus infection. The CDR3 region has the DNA TGTGCCAGCAGCTTGGGGCTAGCGGAAGACTACGAGCAGTACTTC. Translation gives CASSLGLAEDYEQYF.